The clone carrying this TCR beta chain showed up just a few times. What it binds is not known. With 60 Vbeta and 13 Jbeta primers, the PCR was carried out. The data were produced by immunoSEQ multiplex PCR, yet TCRdb's version contains in-frame clones alone and is incomplete. The sample shows roughly 300,000 clones, approximately 90% of them seen only once. The data were obtained in a study of cytomegalovirus exposure and HLA in healthy donors. V lost 4 bases to trimming and J lost 7 bases; unmatched junction nucleotides: 8. CDR3 length equals 15 residues. The germline gives CDR1 MNHEY, CDR2 SVGAGI. Points from the study as a whole: Association of a missense DCLRE1C variant with TCR beta V- and J-gene trimming was reported in a later analysis. In terms of immune exposure information, only CMV serostatus was available. Later examination showed HLA-associated TCR beta chains had greater clonal expansion than equally common others. Some V segments, TRBV6-2 and TRBV6-3 among them, were indistinguishable and were therefore excluded.

The source material was PBMCs. This TCR came from a middle-aged man in good health and CMV-seropositive. The chain recombines TRBV6-5 with TRBJ1-5, with TRBD1 identical over 9 bases. The CDR3 DNA follows: TGTGCCAGCAGTTCGGCCCGGGACAGGGACCAGCCCCAGCATTTT. Its translation is CASSSARDRDQPQHF.